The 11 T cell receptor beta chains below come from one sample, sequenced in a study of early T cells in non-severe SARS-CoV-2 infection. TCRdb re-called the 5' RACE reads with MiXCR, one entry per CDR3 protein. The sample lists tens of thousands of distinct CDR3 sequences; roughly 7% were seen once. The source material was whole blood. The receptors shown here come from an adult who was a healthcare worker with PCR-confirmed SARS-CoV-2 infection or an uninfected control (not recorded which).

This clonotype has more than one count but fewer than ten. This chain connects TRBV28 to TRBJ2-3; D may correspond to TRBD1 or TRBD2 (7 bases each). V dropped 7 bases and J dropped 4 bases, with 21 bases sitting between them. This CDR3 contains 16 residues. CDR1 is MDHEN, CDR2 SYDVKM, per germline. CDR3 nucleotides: TGTGCCAGCAATCCGCCAGGGGGGGCGCGGGCAGATACGCAGTATTTT. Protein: CASNPPGGARADTQYF.

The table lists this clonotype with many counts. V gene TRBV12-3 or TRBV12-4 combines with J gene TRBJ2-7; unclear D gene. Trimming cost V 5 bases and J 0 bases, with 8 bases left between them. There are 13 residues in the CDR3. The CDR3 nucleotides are TGTGCCAGCAGTCTAGACATCTCCTACGAGCAGTACTTC. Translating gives CASSLDISYEQYF.

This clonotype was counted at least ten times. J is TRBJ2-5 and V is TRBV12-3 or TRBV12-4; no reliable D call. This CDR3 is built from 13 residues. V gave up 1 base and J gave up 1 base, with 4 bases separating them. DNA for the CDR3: TGTGCCAGCAGTTTAGGCACCCAAGAGACCCAGTACTTC. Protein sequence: CASSLGTQETQYF.

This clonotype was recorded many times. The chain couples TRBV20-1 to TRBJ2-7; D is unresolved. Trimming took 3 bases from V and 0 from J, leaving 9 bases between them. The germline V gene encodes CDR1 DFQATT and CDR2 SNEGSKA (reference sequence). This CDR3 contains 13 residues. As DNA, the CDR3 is TGCAGTGCTAGCAAGTCACCCTCCTACGAGCAGTACTTC. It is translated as CSASKSPSYEQYF.

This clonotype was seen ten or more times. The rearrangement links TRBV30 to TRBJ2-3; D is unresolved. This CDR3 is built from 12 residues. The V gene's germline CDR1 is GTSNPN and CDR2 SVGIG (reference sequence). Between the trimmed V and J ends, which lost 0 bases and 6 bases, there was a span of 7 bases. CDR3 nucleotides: TGTGCCTGGAGTGTTATCCGTGATACGCAGTATTTT. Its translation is CAWSVIRDTQYF.

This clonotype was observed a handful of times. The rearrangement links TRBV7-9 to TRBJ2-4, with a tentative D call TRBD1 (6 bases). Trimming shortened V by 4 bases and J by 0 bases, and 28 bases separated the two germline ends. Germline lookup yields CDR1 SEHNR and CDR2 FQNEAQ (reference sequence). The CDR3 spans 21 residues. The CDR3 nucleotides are TGTGCCAGCAGCTCACCCCGATCGCGCAGGGGTGGGGATCTAGCCAAAAACATTCAGTACTTC. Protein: CASSSPRSRRGGDLAKNIQYF.

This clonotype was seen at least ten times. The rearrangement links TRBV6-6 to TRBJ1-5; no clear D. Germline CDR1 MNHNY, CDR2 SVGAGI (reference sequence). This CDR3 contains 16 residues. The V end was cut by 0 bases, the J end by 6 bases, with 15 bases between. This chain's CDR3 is CASSYSYRRVRQPQHF. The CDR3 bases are TGTGCCAGCAGTTACTCGTACAGACGAGTCCGTCAGCCCCAGCATTTT.

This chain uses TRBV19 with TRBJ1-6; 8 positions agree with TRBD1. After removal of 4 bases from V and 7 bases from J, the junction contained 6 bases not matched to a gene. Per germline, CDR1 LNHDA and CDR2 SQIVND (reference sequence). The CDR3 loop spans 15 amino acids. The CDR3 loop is CASSKGTGRNSPLHF. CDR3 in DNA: TGTGCCAGTAGTAAAGGGACAGGCCGAAATTCACCCCTCCACTTT.

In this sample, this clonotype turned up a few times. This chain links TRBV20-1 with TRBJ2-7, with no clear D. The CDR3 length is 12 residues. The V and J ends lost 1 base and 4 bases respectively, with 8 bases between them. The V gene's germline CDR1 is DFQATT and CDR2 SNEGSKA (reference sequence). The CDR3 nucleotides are TGCAGTGCTAGAGTTCGGAAGTACGAGCAGTACTTC. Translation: CSARVRKYEQYF.

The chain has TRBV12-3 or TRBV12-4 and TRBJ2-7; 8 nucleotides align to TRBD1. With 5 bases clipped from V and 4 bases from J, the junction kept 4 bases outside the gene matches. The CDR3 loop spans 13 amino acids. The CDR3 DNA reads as TGTGCCAGCAGTCTCACAGGGGGGTACGAGCAGTACTTC. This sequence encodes CASSLTGGYEQYF.

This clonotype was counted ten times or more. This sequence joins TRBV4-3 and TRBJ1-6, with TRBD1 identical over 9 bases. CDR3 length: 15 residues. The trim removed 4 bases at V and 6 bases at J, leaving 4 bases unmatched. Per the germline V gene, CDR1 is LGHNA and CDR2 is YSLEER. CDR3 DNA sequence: TGCGCCAGCAGCCGGTACAGGGGGCTTAATTCACCCCTCCACTTT. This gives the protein CASSRYRGLNSPLHF.